Ten or more counts support the clone carrying this TCR beta chain. What it binds is unknown. Every single donor gave one heparinised blood draw, and these averaged around 0.12 L. The data are from a study of beta chain features in type 1 diabetes. Study-wide findings and caveats: For TCRB rearrangement, an influence of HLA type remained unresolved here. A cDNA-based sequencing approach could over-represent cells with high TCR expression. Any PCR bias toward short templates would affect both groups alike.

V lost 8 bases, J lost 2 bases, and 8 bases stayed unmatched. The CDR3 length is 15 residues. Germline V gene sequence: CDR1 MDHEN, CDR2 SYDVKM. Sequencing targeted expressed TCRB transcripts, as all isolated RNA had been reverse transcribed. Libraries were prepared by immunoSEQ multiplex PCR; TCRdb keeps only in-frame clonotypes and omits some of them. Found here are 110,000 to 150,000 clones, roughly 7.2% of them singletons; the top ten hold about 1.4%. This receptor was identified in a young woman in good health. What was sequenced was central memory CD4+ T cells from blood. The rearrangement uses TRBV28 and TRBJ2-1, with 8 positions matching TRBD1. The CDR3 protein is CASGIGQGPYNEQFF. The CDR3 DNA is TGTGCCAGCGGGATAGGACAGGGCCCCTACAATGAGCAGTTCTTC.